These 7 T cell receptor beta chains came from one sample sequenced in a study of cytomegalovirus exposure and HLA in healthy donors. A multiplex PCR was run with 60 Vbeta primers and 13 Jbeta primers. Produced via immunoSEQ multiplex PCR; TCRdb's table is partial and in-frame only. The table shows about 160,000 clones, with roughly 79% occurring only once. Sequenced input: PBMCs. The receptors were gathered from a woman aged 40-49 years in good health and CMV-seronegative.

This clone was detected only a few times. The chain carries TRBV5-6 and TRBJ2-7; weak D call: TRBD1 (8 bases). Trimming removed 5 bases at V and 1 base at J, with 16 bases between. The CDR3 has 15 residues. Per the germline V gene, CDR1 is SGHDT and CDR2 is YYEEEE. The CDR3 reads CASRGGQGASYEQYF. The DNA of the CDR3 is TGTGCCAGCAGGGGGGGGCAGGGGGCGTCCTACGAGCAGTACTTC.

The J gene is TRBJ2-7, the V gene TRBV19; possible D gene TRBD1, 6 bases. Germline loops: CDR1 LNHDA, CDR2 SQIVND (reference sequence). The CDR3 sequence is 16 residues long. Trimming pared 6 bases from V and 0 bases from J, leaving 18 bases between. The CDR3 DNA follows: TGTGCCAGTAGCCTGGGCGGAAGGGGGAGCTCCTACGAGCAGTACTTC. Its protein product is CASSLGGRGSSYEQYF.

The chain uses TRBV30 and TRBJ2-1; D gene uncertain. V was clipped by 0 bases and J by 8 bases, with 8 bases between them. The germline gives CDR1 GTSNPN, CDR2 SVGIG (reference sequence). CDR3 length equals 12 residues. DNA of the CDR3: TGTGCCTGGAGTGTCAACAGCCATGAGCAGTTCTTC. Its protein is CAWSVNSHEQFF.

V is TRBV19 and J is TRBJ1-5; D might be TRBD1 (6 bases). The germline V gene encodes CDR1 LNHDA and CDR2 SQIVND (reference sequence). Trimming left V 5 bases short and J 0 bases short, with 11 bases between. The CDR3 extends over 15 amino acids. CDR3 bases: TGTGCCAGTAGTGCCCAGGGGACTAGCAATCAGCCCCAGCATTTT. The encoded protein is CASSAQGTSNQPQHF.

CDR3 in DNA: TGTGCCAGTAGTACGAGTTACTATGGCTACACCTTC. Amino acid sequence: CASSTSYYGYTF. The J gene is TRBJ1-2, the V gene TRBV19; D is ambiguous. Trimming pared 4 bases from V and 3 bases from J, leaving 6 bases between. The germline V gene has CDR1 LNHDA and CDR2 SQIVND (reference sequence). CDR3 size: 12 residues.

CDR3 amino acids: CASAREWKTGELFF. The CDR3 region has the DNA TGTGCCAGCGCCCGGGAGTGGAAAACCGGGGAGCTGTTTTTT. The rearrangement joins TRBV7-9 to TRBJ2-2; perhaps TRBD2 as D (6 bases). Per the germline V gene, CDR1 is SEHNR and CDR2 is FQNEAQ (reference sequence). The CDR3 consists of 14 residues. V lost 8 bases, J lost 5 bases, and 15 bases lay in between.

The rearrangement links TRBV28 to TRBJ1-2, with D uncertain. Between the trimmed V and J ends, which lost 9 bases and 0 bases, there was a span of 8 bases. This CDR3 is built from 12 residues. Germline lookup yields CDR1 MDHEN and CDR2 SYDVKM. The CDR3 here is CASTQANYGYTF. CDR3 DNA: TGTGCCAGTACCCAGGCTAACTATGGCTACACCTTC.